This T cell receptor beta chain was profiled in a study of cytomegalovirus exposure and HLA in healthy donors (dated by TCRdb to about 2017). For the wider study: An earlier analysis of fewer than 750 of the donors reported about 280 Gb of sequence data and 95 million to 130 million unique TCR beta sequences obtained from about 179 million T cells. An earlier analysis of several hundred of the donors applied high-throughput TCR beta sequencing to assess whether each TCR beta V gene segment acted as functional or pseudogenic. The number of donors typed differed by locus, with 629-630 for A, B, C, DRB1 and DQB1, 522 for DQA1, 600 to 610 for DPA1, and some 450 for DPB1. In addition to the first cohort of around 670 subjects, a separate validation cohort of 120 different subjects was used. Rather than using new phenotypic data, the later analysis identified candidate immune exposures from TCR beta sequences and from how often those sequences occurred across donors. An early release that covered approximately 600 HLA-typed donors contained approximately 290 gigabases of sequencing data and tens of millions of unique TCR sequences. In a later analysis, previously published TCR beta repertoires from several hundred donors were re-analyzed and high-resolution HLA genotyping was added so that TCR occurrence patterns could be studied. The study used immunosequencing to profile the T cell repertoires of 666 subjects and linked those repertoires to cytomegalovirus serostatus. Class I and class II HLA loci were covered by the typing at four-digit resolution. The study aimed to test whether signatures of past pathogen exposure could be identified by cataloging public T cell receptors. Among some 410 genotyped donors of the cohort, an average of about 240,000 unique TCR beta nucleotide sequences were sequenced per donor, roughly 18% of them non-productive. Four to six DR-DQ haplotypes were handled as single units for association and clustering, since linkage in the cohort was strong. The genetic ancestry cluster associated with self-reported Caucasian donors included approximately 85% of the roughly 400 genotyped donors. A later genetic analysis used genome-wide SNP genotypes for about 55% of the 666 donors, treating that subset as a discovery cohort. To predict cytomegalovirus infection status, the study brought together high-throughput TCR immunosequencing, statistical association of individual TCRs with disease status, and machine learning. Donor age, sex, ethnicity and CMV serostatus were collected together with the repertoire data. Every discovery cohort repertoire had been produced on one sequencing platform.

A word on this clone: The specificity of this receptor is unknown. Base qualities are not at hand, and no much larger clone is one base apart.

The cohort was made up of around 720 healthy bone marrow donors. At the time of sampling, all cohort members were nominally healthy, though unrecorded immune exposures were likely present. The donor was CMV seropositive and was included in the group of almost 300 seropositive cohort members. A peripheral blood sample was collected from each donor, and TCR beta sequencing was performed on peripheral blood mononuclear cells. Genomic DNA was extracted from the blood cell samples with the Qiagen DNeasy Blood Extraction Kit. Findings and caveats that apply to the study as a whole: A group of highly shared sequence variants was considered likely to be a technical artifact of the sequencing pipeline. Assigning TCR associations to individual alleles was difficult when HLA alleles, especially DR and DQ, strongly co-occurred. Roughly 17 rarely observed V segments, including chromosome 9 orphons, were excluded from the earlier analysis of some 590 of the donors because counts were too low. A further reported finding was that TCR beta sequences accurately predicted the HLA-A and HLA-B alleles for most subjects in the first cohort. The study gave a list of under 200 TCR beta chains associated with cytomegalovirus. In a later analysis, several top co-occurrence clusters were reported to appear linked to parvovirus B19, influenza, CMV and Epstein-Barr virus. Linkage disequilibrium might explain the correlated functional status among segregating V segments, but an unknown experimental factor could not be ruled out. The authors suggested that the approach could potentially be generalized to other disease states and immunological phenotypes. Because HLA typing was unavailable for some donors at each locus, only the typed subset was used in association tests. The presence/absence analyses assumed that sequencing depth was roughly uniform across donors, and that assumption may not be true. In a later analysis, HLA-associated TCR beta chains showed more clonal expansion and lower generation probabilities than non-associated chains that were equally common. An earlier analysis of around 540 of the donors showed that most TCR beta V segments appeared in productive rearrangements either about 87% or about 30% of the time, which broadly matched IMGT annotations. In a later analysis, most CMV-associated TCR beta chains were found to appear HLA-restricted, with HLA associations seemingly driven largely by CMV exposure. In both the original and validation cohorts, the classifier was reported to diagnose cytomegalovirus status with high specificity and sensitivity. A few of the identified cytomegalovirus-associated TCR beta chains were confirmed in vitro to be specific for cytomegalovirus antigens. V-gene and J-gene trimming of TCR beta chains was associated with a missense DCLRE1C variant in a later genetic analysis, and the association was replicated in an independent cohort. In a later analysis, around 17,000 TCR beta sequences were associated with specific HLA alleles at a false discovery rate of 0.05. In a later genetic analysis, fewer N-insertions in productive TCRs were reported among donors in an Asian-associated ancestry cluster than the approximately 670-donor mean. While some public TCRs were present in many individuals, most TCR sequences turned up only very rarely across donors. According to a later analysis, TCR association rates differed among HLA loci, with DRB1 alleles showing the most associated TCRs and HLA-C alleles showing the fewest. Immune exposure information for the cohort was limited to CMV serostatus. In this cohort, only TCR beta chains were sequenced, and detectable features were limited by the absence of alpha or paired-chain data.

Library prep was done by the immunoSEQ multiplex PCR assay. For the multiplex PCR, a mixture combining 60 forward primers for TCR Vbeta segments and 13 reverse primers for TCR Jbeta segments was used. The CDR3 region of rearranged TCR beta genes was amplified from genomic DNA with a multiplex PCR assay. On the Illumina HiSeq System, the amplified TCR beta libraries were sequenced as 87-base-pair reads. Processing in the source paper ran as follows. A later analysis counted tens of millions of unique TCR beta chains across the 640 or so repertoires, and approximately 11 million of these chains were shared by at least two donors. Raw reads were error-corrected and collapsed into unique sequences by a nearest-neighbor algorithm in which closely related sequences were merged to remove PCR and sequencing errors. V, D and J gene segments were assigned by aligning CDR3 sequences to IMGT reference sequences. For a sequence to be retained, a match of at least six nucleotides to both a V gene segment and a J gene segment was required. A rearrangement counted as productive if the CDR3 had no stop codons and remained in frame with V and J, and every other rearrangement counted as non-productive. CDR3 was defined according to IMGT convention as the region running from the second conserved V-encoded cysteine to the conserved J-encoded phenylalanine. The earlier analysis of 500 to 750 of the donors excluded any sequence lacking an unambiguous match to a single V gene segment. An earlier analysis of approximately 590 of the donors classified V segments as functional when productive rearrangements were above 56.7% and as segregating when the standard deviation between donors was above 5%. A statistical classification framework was developed to diagnose cytomegalovirus status using the catalog of TCR beta chain sequences. V and J gene assignment, in a later analysis, came from comparing TCR nucleotide sequences with IMGT/GENE-DB human TR gene sequences. In a later analysis, CDR3 sequences and most-parsimonious VDJ recombination scenarios were assigned using the TCRdist pipeline. A later analysis defined each TCR beta chain by its CDR3 amino acid sequence plus V-gene family, and excluded reads lacking a unique V-gene family. In a later analysis, approximately 590 highly shared, low-generation-probability nucleotide sequences were removed to address suspected cross-contamination and a sequencing artifact. In a later analysis, a clonal expansion index was calculated for each public chain from normalized within-repertoire ranks of inferred template counts. In a later analysis, generation probabilities were computed using a VDJ recombination model fitted to out-of-frame rearrangements, and the results were checked against IGoR. In a later analysis, hypergeometric tests were used to score TCR-TCR, TCR-HLA and TCR-CMV co-occurrence, with a repertoire-size bias correction applied to TCR pairs. A later analysis estimated false discovery rates by permuting HLA or CMV assignments 20 times. In a later analysis, co-occurring TCRs were grouped using DBSCAN, with TCRdist sequence similarity added in when clustering inside HLA-allele-positive subsets. Repertoires with fewer than 30,000 or more than 120,000 public chains, plus five repertoires with anomalous nucleotide sharing, were excluded from co-occurrence clustering. Held by TCRdb, this immuneACCESS table contains in-frame sequences only and omits some clones. Under half of the omission traces to an unresolved V gene where checked; the cause of the rest is unknown. V, J and clone size derive from that table, while D and trimming were established from the DNA sequence. The sample contains approximately 170,000 clones, 75% to 85% of them found a single time. The biggest ten clones account for roughly 7% of the sample.

The source is a male donor in good health and CMV-seropositive. The specimen was PBMCs.

The nucleotide sequence is given as TGTGCCAGCAGCCCCGGAGGGGATGGGTCACCCCTCCACTTT. This encodes CASSPGGDGSPLHF. The chain couples TRBV7-9 to TRBJ1-6; D gene: possibly TRBD1, on 5 matching bases. CDR1 is given as SEHNR and CDR2 as FQNEAQ, both from the germline V gene (reference sequence). CDR3 length: 14 amino acids, cysteine to phenylalanine. Only the CDR3 DNA stays, 42 bases, in frame from base 1. Trimming at the junction amounts to 5 bases on V and 10 bases on J, and the germline ends lie 15 bases apart. Beyond the CDR3, the reference TRBV7-9 and TRBJ1-6 genes provide the residues; the full variable domain reads: DTGVSQNPRHKITKRGQNVTFRCDPISEHNRLYWYRQTLGQGPEFLTYFQNEAQLEKSRLLSDRFSAERPKGSFSTLEIQRTEQGDSAMYLCASSPGGDGSPLHFGNGTRLTVT.